The sequence of this T cell receptor beta chain was determined in a study of blood T cell repertoires in COVID-19. Study as a whole: Spain, Italy and the United States supplied samples that represented acute and convalescent COVID-19. PBMCs, B-cell-depleted T cells, or T cells were the source of the cDNA or gDNA that made up the material.

The CDR3 has 23 amino acids. Trimming took 5 bases from V and 6 from J; bases not matched to a gene: 33. Germline CDR1 is MNHNY and CDR2 is SVGAGI (reference sequence). The table came from immunoSEQ multiplex PCR; TCRdb's copy has only in-frame clones and leaves some out. The sample has under 200,000 clones, approximately 86% seen once. The cohort comprised adults aged about 18 to 89 years residing in approximately 25 US areas. The TCR comes from a woman aged 35 to 49 in a cohort exposed to, infected with or recovered from COVID-19 (not recorded which). The gene calls are TRBV6-6 and TRBJ2-7, with 11 bases aligning to TRBD2. The sample was PBMCs or T cells enriched from blood (not recorded which). This chain's CDR3 is CASSLPGTGQVGTSGTKWGEQYF. CDR3 coding DNA: TGTGCCAGCAGTCTGCCCGGGACAGGGCAAGTCGGGACTAGCGGAACAAAATGGGGCGAGCAGTACTTC.